The clone carrying this T cell receptor (beta chain) showed up just a few times. Through a sample-barcoded 5' primer and a J-beta primer mix, a second PCR was run for roughly 6 to 11 cycles. MiXCR, applied by TCRdb to the 5' RACE reads, yields one record per CDR3 protein. Counted here are about 1 million distinct CDR3 sequences, 40% to 55% occurring once; the ten biggest clones make up 15% to 20%. This sample stems from a study of blood T cells in healthy people across ages. Overall study: Template switching retrieved approximately one barcoded beta molecule for each two T cells.

Trimming left V 1 base short and J 0 bases short, with 9 bases between. The CDR3 length is 15 residues. CDR1 is KGHSH and CDR2 is LQKENI in the germline V gene. The sequenced sample was blood. V and J are TRBV18 and TRBJ1-2; D is unclear. The sequence derives from a woman aged 55-70 years in good health. Here the CDR3 reads CASSPRTSANYGYTF. Here the CDR3 DNA reads TGTGCCAGCTCACCACGAACCTCAGCTAACTATGGCTACACCTTC.